A selection of T cell receptor beta chains follows, all from one sample in a study of T cell responses to AZD1222 COVID-19 vaccine. TCRdb's table, derived via immunoSEQ multiplex PCR, lists solely in-frame clones and lacks some. The sample comprises approximately 190,000 clones, around 94% of which are singletons, and 1% to 1.5% rests with the top ten. Sequenced here: peripheral blood, sampled on day 0 of AZD1222 vaccination. These receptors came from an adult in good health. Both conserved end residues are part of each CDR3. Each record gives: CDR3 protein, CDR3 DNA, V gene, J gene, clone size, D gene. D genes are given only for firm matches. Expanded clones get a size class; other rows say once, few or many, or leave the size out.

cdr3_aa: CASSLPGGSDTEAFF
cdr3_nt: TGCGCCAGCAGCCTACCTGGCGGGTCGGACACTGAAGCTTTCTTT
v_call: TRBV4-1
j_call: TRBJ1-1
clone_size: .
d_call: .

cdr3_aa: CASSQVGGLVEKLFF
cdr3_nt: TGTGCCAGCAGCCAAGTGGGGGGTCTGGTAGAAAAACTGTTTTTT
v_call: TRBV4-2
j_call: TRBJ1-4
clone_size: .
d_call: .

cdr3_aa: CASSLTWGYQNTEAFF
cdr3_nt: TGTGCCAGCAGCTTGACATGGGGATATCAGAACACTGAAGCTTTCTTT
v_call: TRBV5-8
j_call: TRBJ1-1
clone_size: .
d_call: .

cdr3_aa: CASSPVTGIWGYTF
cdr3_nt: TGTGCCAGCAGCCCCGTGACGGGGATCTGGGGCTACACCTTC
v_call: TRBV5-8
j_call: TRBJ1-2
clone_size: .
d_call: .

cdr3_aa: CASSLGGQKARSRNSPLHF
cdr3_nt: TGCGCCAGCAGCTTGGGGGGGCAGAAGGCGCGCTCCCGAAATTCACCCCTCCACTTT
v_call: TRBV5-1
j_call: TRBJ1-6
clone_size: .
d_call: .

cdr3_aa: CASSQLTQGGGGYTF
cdr3_nt: TGTGCCAGCTCGCAACTAACCCAGGGAGGAGGTGGCTACACCTTC
v_call: TRBV18
j_call: TRBJ1-2
clone_size: .
d_call: .

cdr3_aa: CASSSRTGGGTQYF
cdr3_nt: TGTGCCAGCAGTTCACGAACAGGGGGGGGGACCCAGTACTTC
v_call: TRBV7-8
j_call: TRBJ2-5
clone_size: .
d_call: .

cdr3_aa: CASSLGPFQETQYF
cdr3_nt: TGTGCCAGCAGCTTAGGCCCTTTTCAAGAGACCCAGTACTTC
v_call: TRBV7-6
j_call: TRBJ2-5
clone_size: .
d_call: .

cdr3_aa: CASTWTEASTDTQYF
cdr3_nt: TGTGCCAGCACCTGGACTGAGGCTAGCACAGATACGCAGTATTTT
v_call: TRBV7-8
j_call: TRBJ2-3
clone_size: .
d_call: .

cdr3_aa: CASSFRGGYGEDEKLFF
cdr3_nt: TGTGCCAGCAGCTTCCGAGGGGGCTACGGGGAGGATGAAAAACTGTTTTTT
v_call: TRBV7-9
j_call: TRBJ1-4
clone_size: .
d_call: TRBD1

cdr3_aa: CASSVGGSTGQPQHF
cdr3_nt: TGTGCCAGCAGCGTAGGGGGGTCGACGGGGCAGCCCCAGCATTTT
v_call: TRBV9
j_call: TRBJ1-5
clone_size: once
d_call: .

cdr3_aa: CASSEPERAEAFF
cdr3_nt: TGCGCCAGCAGTGAACCTGAGCGGGCTGAAGCTTTCTTT
v_call: TRBV10-1
j_call: TRBJ1-1
clone_size: .
d_call: .

cdr3_aa: CASSLLTGQPQHF
cdr3_nt: TGTGCCAGCAGCTTACTGACCGGTCAGCCCCAGCATTTT
v_call: TRBV11-2
j_call: TRBJ1-5
clone_size: .
d_call: .

cdr3_aa: CASSPRTSGGAVTKFTDTQYF
cdr3_nt: TGTGCCAGCAGTCCCCGCACTAGCGGGGGGGCGGTTACGAAATTCACAGATACGCAGTATTTT
v_call: TRBV27
j_call: TRBJ2-3
clone_size: .
d_call: TRBD2

cdr3_aa: CASSTGPPNTEAFF
cdr3_nt: TGCGCCAGCAGCACGGGACCCCCGAACACTGAAGCTTTCTTT
v_call: TRBV5-1
j_call: TRBJ1-1
clone_size: .
d_call: .

cdr3_aa: CASKATTGRYGYTF
cdr3_nt: TGCGCCAGTAAGGCTACTACAGGGCGGTATGGCTACACCTTC
v_call: TRBV5-1
j_call: TRBJ1-2
clone_size: .
d_call: .

cdr3_aa: CASSLEQGLRNTIYF
cdr3_nt: TGTGCCAGCAGCTTAGAACAGGGGTTACGGAACACCATATATTTT
v_call: TRBV7-2
j_call: TRBJ1-3
clone_size: once
d_call: TRBD1

cdr3_aa: CASSMGQAPYQETQYF
cdr3_nt: TGTGCCAGTAGTATGGGGCAGGCGCCGTACCAAGAGACCCAGTACTTC
v_call: TRBV19
j_call: TRBJ2-5
clone_size: .
d_call: .

cdr3_aa: CASTKGAGPAGYTF
cdr3_nt: TGTGCCAGCACCAAGGGGGCAGGGCCCGCAGGCTACACCTTC
v_call: TRBV9
j_call: TRBJ1-2
clone_size: .
d_call: TRBD1

cdr3_aa: CASRAPGQRNEKLFF
cdr3_nt: TGTGCCAGCAGGGCCCCGGGACAGCGGAATGAAAAACTGTTTTTT
v_call: TRBV7-9
j_call: TRBJ1-4
clone_size: .
d_call: TRBD1

cdr3_aa: CTSSEGRDYGYTF
cdr3_nt: TGTACCAGCAGTGAAGGCAGGGATTACGGCTACACCTTC
v_call: TRBV6-1
j_call: TRBJ1-2
clone_size: .
d_call: .

cdr3_aa: CASKAREVLLGNQPQHF
cdr3_nt: TGTGCCAGTAAGGCCAGGGAGGTACTATTAGGCAATCAGCCCCAGCATTTT
v_call: TRBV19
j_call: TRBJ1-5
clone_size: once
d_call: .

cdr3_aa: CASSLDREDTEAFF
cdr3_nt: TGCGCCAGCAGCTTGGACAGGGAGGACACTGAAGCTTTCTTT
v_call: TRBV5-1
j_call: TRBJ1-1
clone_size: .
d_call: .

cdr3_aa: CASSVGQRAQETQYF
cdr3_nt: TGTGCCAGCAGCGTAGGTCAGCGGGCTCAAGAGACCCAGTACTTC
v_call: TRBV9
j_call: TRBJ2-5
clone_size: .
d_call: .

cdr3_aa: CASSQGGLGNSPLHF
cdr3_nt: TGCGCCAGCAGCCAAGGTGGGTTAGGAAATTCACCCCTCCACTTT
v_call: TRBV4-1
j_call: TRBJ1-6
clone_size: .
d_call: .

cdr3_aa: CASSPGQGYGYTF
cdr3_nt: TGTGCCAGCAGCCCGGGACAGGGCTATGGCTACACCTTC
v_call: TRBV12-3/TRBV12-4
j_call: TRBJ1-2
clone_size: once
d_call: TRBD1

cdr3_aa: CASSLGGAMTYTDTQYF
cdr3_nt: TGTGCCAGCAGTTTGGGAGGGGCCATGACCTACACAGATACGCAGTATTTT
v_call: TRBV28
j_call: TRBJ2-3
clone_size: .
d_call: TRBD2

cdr3_aa: CASSEAGLGKNIQYF
cdr3_nt: TGTGCCAGCAGTGAAGCGGGCTTAGGGAAAAACATTCAGTACTTC
v_call: TRBV6-1
j_call: TRBJ2-4
clone_size: .
d_call: .

cdr3_aa: CASSLDPGQETQYF
cdr3_nt: TGTGCCAGCAGCTTAGATCCGGGTCAAGAGACCCAGTACTTC
v_call: TRBV7-2
j_call: TRBJ2-5
clone_size: .
d_call: .

cdr3_aa: CASSVPSVGGPYNEQFF
cdr3_nt: TGTGCCAGCAGCGTCCCCTCTGTGGGGGGGCCCTACAATGAGCAGTTCTTC
v_call: TRBV9
j_call: TRBJ2-1
clone_size: .
d_call: .